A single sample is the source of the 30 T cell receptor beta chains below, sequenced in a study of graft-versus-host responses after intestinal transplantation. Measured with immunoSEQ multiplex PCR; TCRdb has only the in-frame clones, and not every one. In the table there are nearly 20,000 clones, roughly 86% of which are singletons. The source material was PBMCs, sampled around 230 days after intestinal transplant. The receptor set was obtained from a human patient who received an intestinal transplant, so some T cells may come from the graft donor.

CDR3 region: CSVDKGRIGDTQYF. The CDR3 DNA is TGCAGCGTTGACAAAGGGCGCATTGGGGATACGCAGTATTTT. This chain links TRBV29-1 with TRBJ2-3; D remains unclear. Trimming shortened V by 3 bases and J by 6 bases, and 16 bases separated the two germline ends. This CDR3 is built from 14 residues. CDR1 SQVTM and CDR2 ANQGSEA come from the germline V gene.

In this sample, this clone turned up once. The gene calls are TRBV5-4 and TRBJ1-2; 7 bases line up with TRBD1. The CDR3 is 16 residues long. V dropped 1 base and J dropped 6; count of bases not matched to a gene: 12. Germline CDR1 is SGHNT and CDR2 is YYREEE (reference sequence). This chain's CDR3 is CASSLPGQNHINGYTF. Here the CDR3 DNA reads TGTGCCAGCAGCTTGCCGGGACAGAACCATATTAATGGCTACACCTTC.

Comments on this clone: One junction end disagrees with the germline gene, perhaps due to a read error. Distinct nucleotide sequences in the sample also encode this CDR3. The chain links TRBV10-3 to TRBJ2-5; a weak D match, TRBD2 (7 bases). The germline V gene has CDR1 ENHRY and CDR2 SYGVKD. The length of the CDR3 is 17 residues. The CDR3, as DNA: TGTGCCATCCGTGAGTCCGACGGGGGAGGGGGGAGAGAGACCCAGTACTTC. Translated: CAIRESDGGGGRETQYF.

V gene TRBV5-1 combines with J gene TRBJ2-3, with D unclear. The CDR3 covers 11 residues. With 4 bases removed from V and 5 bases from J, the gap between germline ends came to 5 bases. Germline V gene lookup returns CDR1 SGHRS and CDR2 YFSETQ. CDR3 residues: CASSLGDTQYF. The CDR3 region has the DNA TGCGCCAGCAGCCTCGGAGATACGCAGTATTTT.

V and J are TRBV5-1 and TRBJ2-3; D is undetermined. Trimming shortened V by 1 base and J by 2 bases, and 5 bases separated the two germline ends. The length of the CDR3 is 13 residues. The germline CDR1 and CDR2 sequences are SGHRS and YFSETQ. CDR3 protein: CASSLSPTDTQYF. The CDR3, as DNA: TGCGCCAGCAGCTTGTCCCCCACAGATACGCAGTATTTT. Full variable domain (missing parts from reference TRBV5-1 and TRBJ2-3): KAGVTQTPRYLIKTRGQQVTLSCSPISGHRSVSWYQQTPGQGLQFLFEYFSETQRNKGNFPGRFSGRQFSNSRSEMNVSTLELGDSALYLCASSLSPTDTQYFGPGTRLTVL.

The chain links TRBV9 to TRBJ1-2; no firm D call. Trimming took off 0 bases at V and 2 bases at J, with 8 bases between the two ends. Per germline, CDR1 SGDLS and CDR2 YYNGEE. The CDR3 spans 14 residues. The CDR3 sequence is CASSVDRANYGYTF. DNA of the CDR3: TGTGCCAGCAGCGTAGATCGAGCGAACTATGGCTACACCTTC.

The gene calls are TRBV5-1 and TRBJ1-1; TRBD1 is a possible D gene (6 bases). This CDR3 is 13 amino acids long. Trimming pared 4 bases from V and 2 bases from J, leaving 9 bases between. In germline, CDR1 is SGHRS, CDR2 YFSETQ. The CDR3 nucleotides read TGCGCCAGCAGCCGGGACATAAACACTGAAGCTTTCTTT. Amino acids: CASSRDINTEAFF.

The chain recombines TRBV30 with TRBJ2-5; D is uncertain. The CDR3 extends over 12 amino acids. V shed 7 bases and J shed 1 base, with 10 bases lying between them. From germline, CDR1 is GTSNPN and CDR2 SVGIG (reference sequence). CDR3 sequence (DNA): TGTGCCTCCGGACGGTTCCAAGAGACCCAGTACTTC. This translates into CASGRFQETQYF.

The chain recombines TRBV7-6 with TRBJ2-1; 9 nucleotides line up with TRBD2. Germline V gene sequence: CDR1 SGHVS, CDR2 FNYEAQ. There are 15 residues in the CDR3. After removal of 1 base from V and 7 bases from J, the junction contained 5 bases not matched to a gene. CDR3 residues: CASSLGAGGFNEQFF. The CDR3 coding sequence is TGTGCCAGCAGCTTAGGAGCGGGGGGCTTTAATGAGCAGTTCTTC.

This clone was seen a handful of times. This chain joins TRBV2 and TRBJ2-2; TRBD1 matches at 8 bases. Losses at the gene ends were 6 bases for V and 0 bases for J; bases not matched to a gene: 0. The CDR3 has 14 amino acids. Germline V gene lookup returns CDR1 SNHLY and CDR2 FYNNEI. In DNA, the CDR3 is TGTGCCAGCAGACAGGGGGCGAACACCGGGGAGCTGTTTTTT. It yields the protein CASRQGANTGELFF.

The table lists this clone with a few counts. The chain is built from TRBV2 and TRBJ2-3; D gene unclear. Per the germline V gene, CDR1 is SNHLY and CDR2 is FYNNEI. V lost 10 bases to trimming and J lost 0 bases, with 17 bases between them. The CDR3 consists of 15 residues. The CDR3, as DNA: TGTGCCACCTCACCCCCCCAGACCAGCACAGATACGCAGTATTTT. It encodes CATSPPQTSTDTQYF.

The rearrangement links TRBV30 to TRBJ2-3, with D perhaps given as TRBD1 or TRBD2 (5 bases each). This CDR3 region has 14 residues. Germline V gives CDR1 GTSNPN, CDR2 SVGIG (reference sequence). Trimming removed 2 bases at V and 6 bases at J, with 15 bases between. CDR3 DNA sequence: TGTGCCTGGAGTACGGGGCAGGGTCGCGATACGCAGTATTTT. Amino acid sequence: CAWSTGQGRDTQYF.

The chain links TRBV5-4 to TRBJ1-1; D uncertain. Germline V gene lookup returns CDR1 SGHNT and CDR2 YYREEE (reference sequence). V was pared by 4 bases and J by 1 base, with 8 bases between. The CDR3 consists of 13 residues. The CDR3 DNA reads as TGTGCCAGCAGCCGGATTGGGAACACTGAAGCTTTCTTT. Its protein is CASSRIGNTEAFF.

CDR3 DNA sequence: TGTGCCAGCAGCGCGGACAGGGTTGAAGAGACCCAGTACTTC. This codes for CASSADRVEETQYF. The chain carries TRBV9 and TRBJ2-5; 8 positions agree with TRBD1. CDR1 and CDR2 (germline): SGDLS, YYNGEE. Trimming removed 3 bases from V and 3 bases from J; junction bases left unmatched: 4. The CDR3 has 14 residues.

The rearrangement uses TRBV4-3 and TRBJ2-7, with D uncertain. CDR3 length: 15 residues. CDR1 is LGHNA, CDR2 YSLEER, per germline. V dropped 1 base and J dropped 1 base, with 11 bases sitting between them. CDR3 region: CASSQAPEESYEQYF. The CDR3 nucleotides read TGCGCCAGCAGCCAAGCGCCCGAGGAGTCCTACGAGCAGTACTTC.

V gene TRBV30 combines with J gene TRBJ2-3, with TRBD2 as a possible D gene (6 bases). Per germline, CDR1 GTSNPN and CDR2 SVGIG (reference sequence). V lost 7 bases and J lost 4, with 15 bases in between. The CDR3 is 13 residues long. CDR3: CASGRGYSDTQYF. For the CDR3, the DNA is TGTGCCTCAGGTCGGGGGTATTCAGATACGCAGTATTTT.

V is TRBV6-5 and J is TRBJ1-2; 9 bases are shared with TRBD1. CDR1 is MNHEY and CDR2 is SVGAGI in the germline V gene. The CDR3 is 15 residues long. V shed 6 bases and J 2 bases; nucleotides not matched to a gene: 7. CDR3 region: CASSQRTGANYGYTF. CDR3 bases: TGTGCCAGCAGCCAACGGACAGGGGCGAACTATGGCTACACCTTC.

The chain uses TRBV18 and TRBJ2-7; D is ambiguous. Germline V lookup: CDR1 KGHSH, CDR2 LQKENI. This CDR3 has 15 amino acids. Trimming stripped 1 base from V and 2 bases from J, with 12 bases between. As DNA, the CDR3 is TGTGCCAGCTCACCACGTAGGGCGGATACCTACGAGCAGTACTTC. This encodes CASSPRRADTYEQYF.

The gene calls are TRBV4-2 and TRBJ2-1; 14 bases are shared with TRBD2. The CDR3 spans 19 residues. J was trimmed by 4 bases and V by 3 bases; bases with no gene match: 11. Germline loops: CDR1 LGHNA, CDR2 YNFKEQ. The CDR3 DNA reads TGTGCCAGCAGCCAGCCAGCGACTAGCGGGGGGGCAATATACAATGAGCAGTTCTTC. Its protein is CASSQPATSGGAIYNEQFF.

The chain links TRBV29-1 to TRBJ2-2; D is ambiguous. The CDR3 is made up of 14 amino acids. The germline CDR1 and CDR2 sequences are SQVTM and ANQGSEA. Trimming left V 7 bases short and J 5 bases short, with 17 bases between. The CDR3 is CSGAAAQGTGELFF. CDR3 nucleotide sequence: TGCAGCGGGGCCGCGGCCCAAGGGACCGGGGAGCTGTTTTTT.

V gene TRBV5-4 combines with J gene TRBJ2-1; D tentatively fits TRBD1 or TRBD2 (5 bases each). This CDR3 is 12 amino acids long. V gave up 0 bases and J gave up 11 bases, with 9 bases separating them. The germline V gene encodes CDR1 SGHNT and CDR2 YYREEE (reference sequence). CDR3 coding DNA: TGTGCCAGCAGCTTGGACCGGGGACAGCAGTTCTTC. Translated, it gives CASSLDRGQQFF.

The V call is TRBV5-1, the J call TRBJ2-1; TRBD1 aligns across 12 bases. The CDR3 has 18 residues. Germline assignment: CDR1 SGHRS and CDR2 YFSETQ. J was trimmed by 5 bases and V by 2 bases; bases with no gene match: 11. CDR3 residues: CASSFVPAGTGGHNEQFF. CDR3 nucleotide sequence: TGCGCCAGCAGCTTCGTCCCGGCCGGGACAGGGGGCCACAATGAGCAGTTCTTC. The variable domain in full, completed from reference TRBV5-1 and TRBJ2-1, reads KAGVTQTPRYLIKTRGQQVTLSCSPISGHRSVSWYQQTPGQGLQFLFEYFSETQRNKGNFPGRFSGRQFSNSRSEMNVSTLELGDSALYLCASSFVPAGTGGHNEQFFGPGTRLTVL.

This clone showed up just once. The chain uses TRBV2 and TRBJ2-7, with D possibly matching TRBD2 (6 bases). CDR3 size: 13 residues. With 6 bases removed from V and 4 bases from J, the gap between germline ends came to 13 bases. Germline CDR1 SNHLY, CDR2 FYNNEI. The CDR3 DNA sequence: TGTGCCAGCAGCCGGGGACTGCTATACGAGCAGTACTTC. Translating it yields CASSRGLLYEQYF.

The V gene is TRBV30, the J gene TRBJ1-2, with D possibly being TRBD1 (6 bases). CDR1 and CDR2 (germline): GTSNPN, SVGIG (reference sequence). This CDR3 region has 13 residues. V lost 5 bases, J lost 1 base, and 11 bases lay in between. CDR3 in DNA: TGTGCCTGGGAGGGAGGGGGTAACTATGGCTACACCTTC. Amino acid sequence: CAWEGGGNYGYTF. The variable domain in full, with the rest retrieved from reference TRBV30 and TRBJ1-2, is SQTIHQWPATLVQPVGSPLSLECTVEGTSNPNLYWYRQAAGRGLQLLFYSVGIGQISSEVPQNLSASRPQDRQFILSSKKLLLSDSGFYLCAWEGGGNYGYTFGSGTRLTVV.

DNA of the CDR3: TGCAGCGCAACAGAGACCAAAGAGACCCAGTACTTC. Translating it yields CSATETKETQYF. The rearrangement links TRBV29-1 to TRBJ2-5; D unclear. Germline CDR1 reads SQVTM; CDR2 reads ANQGSEA. The CDR3 has 12 amino acids. V lost 7 bases and J 3 bases, leaving 12 bases between the germline ends.

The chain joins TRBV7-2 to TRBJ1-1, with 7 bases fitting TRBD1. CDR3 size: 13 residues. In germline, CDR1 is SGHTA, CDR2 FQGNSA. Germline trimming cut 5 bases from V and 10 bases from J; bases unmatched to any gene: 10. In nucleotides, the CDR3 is TGTGCCAGCAGCCTATTGACAGGGTCAGGAGCTTTCTTT. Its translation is CASSLLTGSGAFF.

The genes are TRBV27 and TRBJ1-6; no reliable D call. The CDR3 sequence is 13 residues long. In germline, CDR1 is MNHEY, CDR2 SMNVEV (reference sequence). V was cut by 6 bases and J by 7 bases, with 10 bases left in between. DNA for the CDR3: TGTGCCAGCAGCTCTAGGAGGAATTCACCCCTCCACTTT. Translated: CASSSRRNSPLHF.

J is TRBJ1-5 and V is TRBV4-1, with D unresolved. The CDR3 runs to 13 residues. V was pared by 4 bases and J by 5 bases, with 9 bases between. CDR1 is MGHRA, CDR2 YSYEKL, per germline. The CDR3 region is CASSPTGYQPQHF. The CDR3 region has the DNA TGCGCCAGCAGCCCAACCGGGTATCAGCCCCAGCATTTT.

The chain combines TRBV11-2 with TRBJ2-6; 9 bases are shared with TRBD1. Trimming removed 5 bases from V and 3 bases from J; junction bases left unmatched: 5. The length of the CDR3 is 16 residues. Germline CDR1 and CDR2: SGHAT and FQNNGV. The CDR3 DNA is TGTGCCAGCAGCCTACAGGGGGCGTTTGGGGCCAACGTCCTGACTTTC. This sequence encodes CASSLQGAFGANVLTF.

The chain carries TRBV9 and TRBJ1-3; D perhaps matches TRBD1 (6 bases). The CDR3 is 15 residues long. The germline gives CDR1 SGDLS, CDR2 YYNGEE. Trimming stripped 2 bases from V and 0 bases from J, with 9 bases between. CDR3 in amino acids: CASSVGQSSGNTIYF. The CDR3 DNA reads TGTGCCAGCAGCGTGGGACAAAGCTCTGGAAACACCATATATTTT.